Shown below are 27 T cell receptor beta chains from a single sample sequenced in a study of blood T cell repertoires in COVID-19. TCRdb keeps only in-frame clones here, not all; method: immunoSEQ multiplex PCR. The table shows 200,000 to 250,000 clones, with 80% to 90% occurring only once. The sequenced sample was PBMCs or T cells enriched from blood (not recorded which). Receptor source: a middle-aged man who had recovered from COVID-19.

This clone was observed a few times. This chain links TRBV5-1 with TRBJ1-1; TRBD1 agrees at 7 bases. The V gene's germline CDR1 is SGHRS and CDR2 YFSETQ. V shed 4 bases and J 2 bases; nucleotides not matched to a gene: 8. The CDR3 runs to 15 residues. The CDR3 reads CASSPQGQLNTEAFF. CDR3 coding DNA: TGCGCCAGCAGCCCCCAGGGACAGTTAAACACTGAAGCTTTCTTT.

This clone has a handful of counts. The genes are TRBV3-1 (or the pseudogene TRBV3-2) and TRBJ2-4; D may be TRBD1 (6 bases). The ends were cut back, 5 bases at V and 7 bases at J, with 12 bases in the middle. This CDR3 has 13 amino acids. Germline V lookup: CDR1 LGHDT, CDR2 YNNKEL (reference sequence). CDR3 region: CASSAKGVNIQYF. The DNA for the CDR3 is TGTGCCAGCAGCGCGAAGGGGGTCAACATTCAGTACTTC.

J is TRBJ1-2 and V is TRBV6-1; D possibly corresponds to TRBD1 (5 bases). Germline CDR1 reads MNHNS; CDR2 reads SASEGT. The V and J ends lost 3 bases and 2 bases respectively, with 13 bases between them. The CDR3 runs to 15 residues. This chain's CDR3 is CASSDGGAGNYGYTF. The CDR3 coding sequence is TGTGCCAGCAGTGATGGTGGGGCCGGAAACTATGGCTACACCTTC.

CDR3 region: CASSDGRLDGYTF. Here the CDR3 DNA reads TGCGCCAGCAGTGACGGCCGACTCGATGGCTACACCTTC. The V call is TRBV10-2, the J call TRBJ1-2; D is ambiguous. CDR1 is WSHSY and CDR2 is SAAADI in the germline V gene. With 3 bases removed from V and 6 bases from J, the gap between germline ends came to 11 bases. The CDR3 loop spans 13 amino acids.

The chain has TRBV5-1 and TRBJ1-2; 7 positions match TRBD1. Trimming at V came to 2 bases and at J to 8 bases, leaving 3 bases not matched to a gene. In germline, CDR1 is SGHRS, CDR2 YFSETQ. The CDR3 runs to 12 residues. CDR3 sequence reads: CASSFQGEGYTF. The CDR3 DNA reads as TGCGCCAGCAGCTTTCAGGGGGAGGGCTACACCTTC.

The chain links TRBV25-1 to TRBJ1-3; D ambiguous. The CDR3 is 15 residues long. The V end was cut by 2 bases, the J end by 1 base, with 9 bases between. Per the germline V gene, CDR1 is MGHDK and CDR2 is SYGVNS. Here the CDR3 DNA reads TGTGCCAGCAGTGAACCCTCGGGTTCTGGAAACACCATATATTTT. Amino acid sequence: CASSEPSGSGNTIYF.

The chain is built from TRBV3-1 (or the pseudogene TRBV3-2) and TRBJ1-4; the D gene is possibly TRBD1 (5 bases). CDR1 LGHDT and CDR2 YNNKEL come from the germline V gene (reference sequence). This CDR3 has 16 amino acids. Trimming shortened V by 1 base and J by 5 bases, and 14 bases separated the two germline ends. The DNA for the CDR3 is TGTGCCAGCAGCCAAGGCTCACGGGCAGGGAATGAAAAACTGTTTTTT. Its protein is CASSQGSRAGNEKLFF.

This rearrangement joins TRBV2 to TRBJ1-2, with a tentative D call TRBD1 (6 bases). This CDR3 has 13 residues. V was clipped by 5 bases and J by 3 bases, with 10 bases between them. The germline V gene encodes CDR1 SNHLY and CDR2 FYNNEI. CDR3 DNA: TGTGCCAGCAGTCACAGGGTTGACTATGGCTACACCTTC. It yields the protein CASSHRVDYGYTF.

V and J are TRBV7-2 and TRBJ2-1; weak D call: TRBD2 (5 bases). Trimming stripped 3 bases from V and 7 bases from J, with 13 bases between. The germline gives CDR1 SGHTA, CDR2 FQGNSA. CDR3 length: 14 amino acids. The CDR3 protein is CASSFLGPGNEQFF. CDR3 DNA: TGTGCCAGCAGCTTCCTTGGGCCGGGGAATGAGCAGTTCTTC.

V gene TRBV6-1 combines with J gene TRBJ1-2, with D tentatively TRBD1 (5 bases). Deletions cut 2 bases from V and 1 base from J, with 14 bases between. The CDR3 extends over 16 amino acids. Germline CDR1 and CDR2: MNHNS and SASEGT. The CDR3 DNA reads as TGTGCCAGCAGTGAACGGGGAGGAAGGGGTAACTATGGCTACACCTTC. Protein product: CASSERGGRGNYGYTF.

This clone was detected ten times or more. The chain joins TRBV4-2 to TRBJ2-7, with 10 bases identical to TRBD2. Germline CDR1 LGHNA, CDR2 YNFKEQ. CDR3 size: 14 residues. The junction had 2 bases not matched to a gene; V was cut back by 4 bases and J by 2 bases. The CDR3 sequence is CASSRTSGTYEQYF. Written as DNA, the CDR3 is TGTGCCAGCAGCCGGACTAGCGGAACCTACGAGCAGTACTTC.

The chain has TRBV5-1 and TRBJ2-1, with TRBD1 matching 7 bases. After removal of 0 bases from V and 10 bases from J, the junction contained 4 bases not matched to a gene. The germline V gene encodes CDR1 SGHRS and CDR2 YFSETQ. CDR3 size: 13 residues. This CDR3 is CASSLEGAREQFF. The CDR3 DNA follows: TGCGCCAGCAGCTTGGAGGGGGCTAGGGAGCAGTTCTTC. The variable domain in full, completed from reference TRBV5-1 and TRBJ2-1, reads KAGVTQTPRYLIKTRGQQVTLSCSPISGHRSVSWYQQTPGQGLQFLFEYFSETQRNKGNFPGRFSGRQFSNSRSEMNVSTLELGDSALYLCASSLEGAREQFFGPGTRLTVL.

As DNA, the CDR3 is TGTGCCAGCAGTTACTCTGGCAGGGGCCCATGGGGCTACACCTTC. As protein: CASSYSGRGPWGYTF. The rearrangement uses TRBV6-5 and TRBJ1-2, with a tentative D call TRBD1 (6 bases). V was clipped by 0 bases and J by 8 bases, with 16 bases between them. The germline V gene encodes CDR1 MNHEY and CDR2 SVGAGI. CDR3 length equals 15 residues.

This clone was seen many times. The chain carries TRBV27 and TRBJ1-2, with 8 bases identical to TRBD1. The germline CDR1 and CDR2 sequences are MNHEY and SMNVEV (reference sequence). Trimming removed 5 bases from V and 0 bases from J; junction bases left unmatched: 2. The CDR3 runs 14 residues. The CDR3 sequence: CASSPQGANYGYTF. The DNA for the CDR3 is TGTGCCAGCAGTCCACAGGGGGCTAACTATGGCTACACCTTC.

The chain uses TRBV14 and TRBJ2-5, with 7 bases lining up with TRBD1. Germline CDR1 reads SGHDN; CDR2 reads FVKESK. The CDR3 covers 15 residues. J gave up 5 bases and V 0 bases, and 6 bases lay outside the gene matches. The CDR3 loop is CASSQDMTGRETQYF. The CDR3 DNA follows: TGTGCCAGCAGCCAAGATATGACAGGGCGGGAGACCCAGTACTTC.

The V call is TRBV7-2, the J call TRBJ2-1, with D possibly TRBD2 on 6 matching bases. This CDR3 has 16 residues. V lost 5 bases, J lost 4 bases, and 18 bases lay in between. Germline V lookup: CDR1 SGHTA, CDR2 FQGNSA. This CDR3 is CASSRAFGGNYNEQFF. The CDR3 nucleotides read TGTGCCAGCAGCAGGGCCTTTGGGGGGAATTACAATGAGCAGTTCTTC.

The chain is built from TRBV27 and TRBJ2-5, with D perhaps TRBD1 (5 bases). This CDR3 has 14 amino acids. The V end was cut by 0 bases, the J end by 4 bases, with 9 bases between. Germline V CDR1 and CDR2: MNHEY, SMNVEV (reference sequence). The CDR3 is CASSLSWGGETQYF. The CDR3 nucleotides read TGTGCCAGCAGTTTATCTTGGGGCGGAGAGACCCAGTACTTC.

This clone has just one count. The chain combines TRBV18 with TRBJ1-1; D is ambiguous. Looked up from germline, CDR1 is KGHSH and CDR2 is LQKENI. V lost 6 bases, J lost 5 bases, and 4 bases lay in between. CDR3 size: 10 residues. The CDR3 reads CASSETEAFF. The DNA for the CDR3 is TGTGCCAGCTCCGAGACTGAAGCTTTCTTT.

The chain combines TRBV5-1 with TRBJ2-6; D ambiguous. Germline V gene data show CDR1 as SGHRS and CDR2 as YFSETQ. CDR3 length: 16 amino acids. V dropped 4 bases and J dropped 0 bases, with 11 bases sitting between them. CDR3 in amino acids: CASSPSELSGANVLTF. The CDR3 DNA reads TGCGCCAGCAGCCCGTCTGAGCTCTCTGGGGCCAACGTCCTGACTTTC.

The CDR3 DNA reads as TGTGCCTGGAGTCGACTAGCGGTAACCCTCCCCGAGCAGTACTTC. This translates into CAWSRLAVTLPEQYF. The J gene is TRBJ2-7, the V gene TRBV30; 9 positions agree with TRBD2. V dropped 2 bases and J dropped 6; count of bases not matched to a gene: 11. Germline V gene data show CDR1 as GTSNPN and CDR2 as SVGIG (reference sequence). The CDR3 length is 15 residues.

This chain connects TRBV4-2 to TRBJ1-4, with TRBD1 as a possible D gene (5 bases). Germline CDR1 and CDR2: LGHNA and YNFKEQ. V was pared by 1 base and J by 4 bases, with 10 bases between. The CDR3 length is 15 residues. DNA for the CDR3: TGTGCCAGCAGCCAAGTTAAAGACAGTAATGAAAAACTGTTTTTT. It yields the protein CASSQVKDSNEKLFF.

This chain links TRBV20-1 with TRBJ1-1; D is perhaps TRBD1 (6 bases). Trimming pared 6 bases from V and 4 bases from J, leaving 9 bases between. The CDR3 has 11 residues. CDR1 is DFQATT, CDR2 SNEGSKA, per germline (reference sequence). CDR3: CSASRGTEAFF. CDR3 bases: TGCAGTGCATCCAGGGGCACTGAAGCTTTCTTT.

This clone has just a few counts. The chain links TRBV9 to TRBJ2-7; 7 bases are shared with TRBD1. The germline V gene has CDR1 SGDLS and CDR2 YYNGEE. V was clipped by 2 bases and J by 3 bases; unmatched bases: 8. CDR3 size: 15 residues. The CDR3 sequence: CASSVSPTGSYEQYF. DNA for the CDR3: TGTGCCAGCAGCGTTTCGCCGACAGGGAGCTACGAGCAGTACTTC.

The CDR3 protein is CASSTGNEQFF. CDR3 DNA: TGCGCCAGCAGCACGGGCAATGAGCAGTTCTTC. V gene TRBV10-1 combines with J gene TRBJ2-1, with unresolved D. Germline V gene sequence: CDR1 WNHNN, CDR2 SYGVQD (reference sequence). This CDR3 has 11 residues. Trimming left V 6 bases short and J 6 bases short, with 6 bases between.

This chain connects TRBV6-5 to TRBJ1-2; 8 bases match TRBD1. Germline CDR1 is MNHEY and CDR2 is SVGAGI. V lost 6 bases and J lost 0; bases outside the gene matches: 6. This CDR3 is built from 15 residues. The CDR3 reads CASSTRTGPNYGYTF. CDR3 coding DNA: TGTGCCAGCAGCACTAGGACAGGGCCTAACTATGGCTACACCTTC.

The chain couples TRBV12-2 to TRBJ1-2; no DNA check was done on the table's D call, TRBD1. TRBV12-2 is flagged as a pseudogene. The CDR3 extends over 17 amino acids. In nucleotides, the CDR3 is TGTGCAAGTCGCTTAGAGAGGCAGGGGGCATCTTATCCAGGCTACACCTTC. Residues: CASRLERQGASYPGYTF.

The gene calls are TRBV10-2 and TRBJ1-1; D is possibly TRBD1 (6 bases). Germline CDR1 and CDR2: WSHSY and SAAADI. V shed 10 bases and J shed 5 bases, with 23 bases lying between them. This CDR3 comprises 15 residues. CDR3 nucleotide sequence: TGCGCCACCGACCCACTCAGGGGAAGTACTACTGAAGCTTTCTTT. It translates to CATDPLRGSTTEAFF.